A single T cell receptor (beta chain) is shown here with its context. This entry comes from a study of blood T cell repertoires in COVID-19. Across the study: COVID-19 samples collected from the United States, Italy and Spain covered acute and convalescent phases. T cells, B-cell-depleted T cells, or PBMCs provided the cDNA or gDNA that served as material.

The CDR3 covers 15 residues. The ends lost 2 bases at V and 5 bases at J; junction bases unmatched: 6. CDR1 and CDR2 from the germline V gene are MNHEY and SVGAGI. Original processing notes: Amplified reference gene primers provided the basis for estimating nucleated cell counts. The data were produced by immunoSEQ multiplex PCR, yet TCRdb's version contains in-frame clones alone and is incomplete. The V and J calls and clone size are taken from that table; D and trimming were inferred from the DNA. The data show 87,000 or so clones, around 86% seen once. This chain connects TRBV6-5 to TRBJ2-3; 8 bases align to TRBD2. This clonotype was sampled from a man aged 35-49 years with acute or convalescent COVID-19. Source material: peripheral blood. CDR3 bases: TGTGCCAGCAGTTACCAAGCGGGGGAGGTAGATACGCAGTATTTT. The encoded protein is CASSYQAGEVDTQYF.